This entry lists 10 T cell receptor beta chains sequenced from one sample in a study of blood T cell repertoires in COVID-19. TCRdb's table, derived via immunoSEQ multiplex PCR, lists solely in-frame clones and lacks some. The sample has 140,000 or so clones, about 80% seen once. The specimen sequenced was PBMCs or T cells enriched from blood (not recorded which). Every receptor here comes from a man in his forties or fifties who had recovered from COVID-19.

The rearrangement joins TRBV19 to TRBJ2-1; 9 bases line up with TRBD2. There are 15 residues in the CDR3. V lost 2 bases to trimming and J lost 8 bases; unmatched junction nucleotides: 7. The germline V gene encodes CDR1 LNHDA and CDR2 SQIVND (reference sequence). The CDR3 region has the DNA TGTGCCAGTAGTATATGGTCTAGCGGGGACGATGAGCAGTTCTTC. Protein: CASSIWSSGDDEQFF.

The rearrangement uses TRBV15 and TRBJ1-1; D is unresolved. V was pared by 0 bases and J by 8 bases, with 10 bases between. Germline V gene data show CDR1 as LNHNV and CDR2 as YYDKDF (reference sequence). This CDR3 is built from 13 residues. DNA of the CDR3: TGTGCCACCAGCAGAGATTACGGCGGCGAAGCTTTCTTT. Protein sequence: CATSRDYGGEAFF.

This clone appeared a single time. The CDR3 coding sequence is TGTGCTAGTGGTATCCCGACTAGCGGGGGCTTCAATGAGCAGTTCTTC. It translates to CASGIPTSGGFNEQFF. This rearrangement joins TRBV12-5 to TRBJ2-1, with TRBD2 matching over 12 bases. The junction had 8 bases not matched to a gene; V was cut back by 5 bases and J by 6 bases. The CDR3 runs to 16 residues. Germline CDR1 and CDR2: LGHNT and FRNRAP.

CDR3 nucleotide sequence: TGTGCCAGCAGTGAACAGGGGGCGGAGGCCAACGTCCTGACTTTC. Residues: CASSEQGAEANVLTF. The chain employs TRBV6-1 and TRBJ2-6; 8 nucleotides agree with TRBD1. The CDR3 is made up of 15 amino acids. V was pared by 2 bases and J by 6 bases, with 3 bases of the junction left unmatched. Germline V gene lookup returns CDR1 MNHNS and CDR2 SASEGT.

CDR3 sequence: CASSIHRENGYTF. CDR3 DNA: TGTGCCAGTAGTATTCACAGGGAGAATGGCTACACCTTC. This rearrangement joins TRBV19 to TRBJ1-2; D possibly corresponds to TRBD1 (6 bases). Germline V gene lookup returns CDR1 LNHDA and CDR2 SQIVND (reference sequence). There are 13 residues in the CDR3. V gave up 3 bases and J gave up 6 bases, with 11 bases separating them.

J is TRBJ2-2 and V is TRBV5-1, with 9 bases aligning to TRBD1. Germline CDR1 SGHRS, CDR2 YFSETQ. Trimming removed 1 base from V and 5 bases from J; junction bases left unmatched: 6. CDR3 size: 16 residues. The DNA of the CDR3 is TGCGCCAGCAGCTTGTATGGGACAGGGAGGACCGGGGAGCTGTTTTTT. As protein: CASSLYGTGRTGELFF.

The CDR3, as DNA: TGTGCCAGCAGTTACGAGGTGGGGGGGTTCACTGAAGCTTTCTTT. As protein: CASSYEVGGFTEAFF. The J gene is TRBJ1-1, the V gene TRBV6-2 or TRBV6-3, with D possibly being TRBD1 (5 bases). V dropped 2 bases and J dropped 4 bases, with 14 bases sitting between them. The CDR3 is made up of 15 amino acids. From germline, CDR1 is MNHEY and CDR2 SVGEGT.

This chain connects TRBV5-1 to TRBJ2-1, with TRBD2 as a possible D gene (5 bases). Germline CDR1 SGHRS, CDR2 YFSETQ. The length of the CDR3 is 15 residues. V gave up 0 bases and J gave up 2 bases, with 9 bases separating them. In nucleotides, the CDR3 is TGCGCCAGCAGCTTGGGACTACCAACCTACAATGAGCAGTTCTTC. This codes for CASSLGLPTYNEQFF.

V and J are TRBV6-5 and TRBJ1-3; D call uncertain. V lost 6 bases and J lost 0, with 9 bases in between. Germline loops: CDR1 MNHEY, CDR2 SVGAGI. The CDR3 is 14 amino acids. The CDR3 DNA follows: TGTGCCAGCAGCCTCGGGAGCTCTGGAAACACCATATATTTT. Protein: CASSLGSSGNTIYF.

The rearrangement uses TRBV5-4 and TRBJ2-1; TRBD1 matches 8 bases. Germline values: CDR1 SGHNT, CDR2 YYREEE (reference sequence). V was clipped by 0 bases and J by 5 bases; unmatched bases: 4. The CDR3 is made up of 15 amino acids. CDR3 coding DNA: TGTGCCAGCAGCTTGGCAGGGGGCGCGAACAATGAGCAGTTCTTC. Its protein product is CASSLAGGANNEQFF. Combining the CDR3 with reference TRBV5-4 and TRBJ2-1 gives the whole variable domain ETGVTQSPTHLIKTRGQQVTLRCSSQSGHNTVSWYQQALGQGPQFIFQYYREEENGRGNFPPRFSGLQFPNYSSELNVNALELDDSALYLCASSLAGGANNEQFFGPGTRLTVL.